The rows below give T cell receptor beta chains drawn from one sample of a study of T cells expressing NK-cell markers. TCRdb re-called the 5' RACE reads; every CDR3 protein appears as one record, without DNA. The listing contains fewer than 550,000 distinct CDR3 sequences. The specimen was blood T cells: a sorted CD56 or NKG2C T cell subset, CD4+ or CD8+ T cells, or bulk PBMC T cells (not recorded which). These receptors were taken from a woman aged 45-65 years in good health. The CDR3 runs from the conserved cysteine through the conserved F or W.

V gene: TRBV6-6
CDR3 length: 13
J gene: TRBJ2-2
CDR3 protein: CASSDGGAGELFF

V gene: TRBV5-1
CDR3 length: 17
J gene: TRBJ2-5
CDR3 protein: CASSLIRGRALGETQYF

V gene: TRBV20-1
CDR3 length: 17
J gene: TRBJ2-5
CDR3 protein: CSAPLRAYRVYQETQYF

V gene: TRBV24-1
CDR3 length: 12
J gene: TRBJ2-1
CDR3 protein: CATGGQGTEQFF

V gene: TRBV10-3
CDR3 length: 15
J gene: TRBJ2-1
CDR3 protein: CAISERREGQLTLFF

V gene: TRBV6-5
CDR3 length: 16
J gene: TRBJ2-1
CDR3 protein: CASSYLQAGGGNEQFF

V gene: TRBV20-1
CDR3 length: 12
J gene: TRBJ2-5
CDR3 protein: CTGLAGGETQYF

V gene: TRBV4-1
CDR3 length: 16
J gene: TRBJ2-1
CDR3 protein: CASSQTGTGGLSEQFF

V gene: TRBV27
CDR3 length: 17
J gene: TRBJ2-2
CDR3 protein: CASSPLWGARGGGELFF

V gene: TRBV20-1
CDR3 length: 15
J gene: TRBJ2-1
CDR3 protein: CSARRASDNFNEQFF

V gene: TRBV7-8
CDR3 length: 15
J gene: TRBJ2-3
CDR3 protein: CATRSQRGGTDTQYF

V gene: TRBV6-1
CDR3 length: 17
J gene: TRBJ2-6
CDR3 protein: CASSEGQGHAGANVLTF

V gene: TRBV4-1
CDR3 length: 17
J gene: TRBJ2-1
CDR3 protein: CASSQGGTRTAPNEQFF

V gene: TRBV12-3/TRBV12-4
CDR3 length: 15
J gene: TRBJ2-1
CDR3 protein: CASSFSPGRGNEQFF

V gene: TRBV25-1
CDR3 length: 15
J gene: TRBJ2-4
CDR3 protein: CASSEAGPAKNIQYF

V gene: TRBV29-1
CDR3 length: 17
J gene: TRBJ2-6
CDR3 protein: CSVQGPPGTGLANVLTF

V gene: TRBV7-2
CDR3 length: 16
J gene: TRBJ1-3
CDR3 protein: CASSLYFLASGNTIYF

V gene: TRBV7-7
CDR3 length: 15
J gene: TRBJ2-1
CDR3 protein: CASSAAGTGGSEQFF

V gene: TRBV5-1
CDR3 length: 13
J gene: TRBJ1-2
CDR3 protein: CASSLGDRGGYTF

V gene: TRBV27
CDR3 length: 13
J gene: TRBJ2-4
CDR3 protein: CASKGGTKNIQYF

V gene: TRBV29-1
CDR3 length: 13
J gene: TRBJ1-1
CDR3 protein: CSTRQGAQTEAFF

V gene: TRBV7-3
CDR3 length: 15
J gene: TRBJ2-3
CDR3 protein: CASSAVGHYTDTQYF

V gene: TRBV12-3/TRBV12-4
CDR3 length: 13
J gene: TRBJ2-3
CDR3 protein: CASQSQNTDTQYF

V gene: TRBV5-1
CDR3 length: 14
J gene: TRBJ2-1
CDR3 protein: CASSSIREYNEQFF

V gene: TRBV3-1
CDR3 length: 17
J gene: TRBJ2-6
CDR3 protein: CASSRAGIPSGANVLTF

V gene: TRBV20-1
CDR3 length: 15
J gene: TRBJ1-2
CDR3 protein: CSARDRDRGQQGYTF

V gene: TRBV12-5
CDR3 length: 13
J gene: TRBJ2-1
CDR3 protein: CASATRGAGEQFF

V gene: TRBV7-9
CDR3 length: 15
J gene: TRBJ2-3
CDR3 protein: CASTPRTHITDTQYF

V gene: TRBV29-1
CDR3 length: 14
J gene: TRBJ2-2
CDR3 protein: CSVEVAGGTGELFF

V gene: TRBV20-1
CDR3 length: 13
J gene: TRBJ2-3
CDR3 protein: CSAYHSGTDTQYF

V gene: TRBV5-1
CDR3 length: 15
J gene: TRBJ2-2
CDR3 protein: CASSSPGLTAGELFF

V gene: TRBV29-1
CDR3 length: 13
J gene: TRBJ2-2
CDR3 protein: CSSREGSTGELFF

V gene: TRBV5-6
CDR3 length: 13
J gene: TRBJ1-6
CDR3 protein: CASSLEQNSPLHF

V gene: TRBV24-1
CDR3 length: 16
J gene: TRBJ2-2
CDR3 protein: CATSSQGARDTGELFF

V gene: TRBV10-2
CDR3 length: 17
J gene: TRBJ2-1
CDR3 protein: CASREIPGLAGYNEQFF

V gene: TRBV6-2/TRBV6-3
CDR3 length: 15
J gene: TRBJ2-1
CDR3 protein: CASSSGEGRVNEQFF

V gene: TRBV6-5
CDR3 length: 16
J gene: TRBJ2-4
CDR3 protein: CASSAELGGTKNIQYF

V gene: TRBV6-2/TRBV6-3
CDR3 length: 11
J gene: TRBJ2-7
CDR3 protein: CASGRSGEQYF

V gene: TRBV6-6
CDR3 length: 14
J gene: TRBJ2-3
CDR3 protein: CASSRWGNTDTQYF

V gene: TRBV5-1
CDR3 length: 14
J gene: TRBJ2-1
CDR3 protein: CASSRTSGRVEQFF

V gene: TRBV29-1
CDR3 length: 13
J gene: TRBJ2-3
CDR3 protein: CSVEGRLTDTQYF

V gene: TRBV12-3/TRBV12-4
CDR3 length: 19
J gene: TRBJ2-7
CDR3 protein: CASSGTLAGGPPATYEQYF

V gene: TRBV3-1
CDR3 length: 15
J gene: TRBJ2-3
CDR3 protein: CASSQGGAKRDTQYF

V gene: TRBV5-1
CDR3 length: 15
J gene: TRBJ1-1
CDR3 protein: CASSLVPGGNTEAFF

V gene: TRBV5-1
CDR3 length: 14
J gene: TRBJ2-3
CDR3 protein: CASSAGVHTDTQYF

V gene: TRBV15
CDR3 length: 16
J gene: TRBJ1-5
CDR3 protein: CATSSHRGSSAQPQHF

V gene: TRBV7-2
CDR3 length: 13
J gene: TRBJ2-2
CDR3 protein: CASSVKITGELFF

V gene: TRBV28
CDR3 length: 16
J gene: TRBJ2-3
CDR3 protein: CASSTALAGLGDTQYF

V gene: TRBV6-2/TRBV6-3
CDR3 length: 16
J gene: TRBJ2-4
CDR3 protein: CASSPAPGTAKNIQYF

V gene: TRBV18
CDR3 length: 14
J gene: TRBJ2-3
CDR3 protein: CASSTQVFTDTQYF

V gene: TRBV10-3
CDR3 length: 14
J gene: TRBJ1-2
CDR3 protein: CAISPSDRTYGYTF

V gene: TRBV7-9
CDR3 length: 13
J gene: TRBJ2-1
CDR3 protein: CASSQDRRNEQFF